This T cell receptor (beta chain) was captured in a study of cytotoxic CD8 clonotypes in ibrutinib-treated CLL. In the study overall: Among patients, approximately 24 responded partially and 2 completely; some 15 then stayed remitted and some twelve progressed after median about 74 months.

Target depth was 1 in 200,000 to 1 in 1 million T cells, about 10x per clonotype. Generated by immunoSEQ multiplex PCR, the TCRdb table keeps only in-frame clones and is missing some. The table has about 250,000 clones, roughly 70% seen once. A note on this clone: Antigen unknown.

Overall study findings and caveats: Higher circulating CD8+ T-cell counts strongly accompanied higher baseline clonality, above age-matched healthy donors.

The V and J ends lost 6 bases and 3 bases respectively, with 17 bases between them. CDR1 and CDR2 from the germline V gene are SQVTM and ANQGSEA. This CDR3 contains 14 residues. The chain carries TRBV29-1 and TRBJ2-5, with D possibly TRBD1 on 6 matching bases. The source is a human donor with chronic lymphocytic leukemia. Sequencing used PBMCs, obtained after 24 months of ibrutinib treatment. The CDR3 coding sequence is TGCAGCGTCAAGCATATGGCAGGGGAAGAGACCCAGTACTTC. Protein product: CSVKHMAGEETQYF.